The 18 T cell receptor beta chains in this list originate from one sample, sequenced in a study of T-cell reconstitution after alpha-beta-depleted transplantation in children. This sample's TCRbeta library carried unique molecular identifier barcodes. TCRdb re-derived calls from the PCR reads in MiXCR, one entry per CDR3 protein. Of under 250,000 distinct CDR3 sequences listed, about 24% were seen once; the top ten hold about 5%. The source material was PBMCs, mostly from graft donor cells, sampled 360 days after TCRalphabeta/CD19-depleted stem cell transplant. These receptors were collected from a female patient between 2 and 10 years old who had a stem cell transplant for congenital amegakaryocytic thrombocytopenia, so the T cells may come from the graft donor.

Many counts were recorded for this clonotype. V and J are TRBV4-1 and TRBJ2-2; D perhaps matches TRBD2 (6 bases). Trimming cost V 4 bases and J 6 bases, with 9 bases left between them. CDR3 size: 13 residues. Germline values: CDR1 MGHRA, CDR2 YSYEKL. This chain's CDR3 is CASSLWGAGELFF. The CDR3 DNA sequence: TGCGCCAGCAGCCTATGGGGGGCCGGGGAGCTGTTTTTT.

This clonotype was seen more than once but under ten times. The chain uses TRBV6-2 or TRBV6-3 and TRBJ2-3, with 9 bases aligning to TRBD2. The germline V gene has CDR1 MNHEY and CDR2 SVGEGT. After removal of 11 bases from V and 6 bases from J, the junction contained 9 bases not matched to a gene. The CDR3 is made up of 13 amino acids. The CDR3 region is CAGRGLAGDTQYF. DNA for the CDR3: TGTGCCGGACGCGGGCTAGCGGGGGATACGCAGTATTTT.

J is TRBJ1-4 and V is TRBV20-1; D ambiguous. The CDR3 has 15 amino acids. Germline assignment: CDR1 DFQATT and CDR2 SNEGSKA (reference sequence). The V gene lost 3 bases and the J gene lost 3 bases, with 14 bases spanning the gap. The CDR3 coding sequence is TGCAGTGCTAGTCCCGTGGGTTCAGCTAATGAAAAACTGTTTTTT. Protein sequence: CSASPVGSANEKLFF.

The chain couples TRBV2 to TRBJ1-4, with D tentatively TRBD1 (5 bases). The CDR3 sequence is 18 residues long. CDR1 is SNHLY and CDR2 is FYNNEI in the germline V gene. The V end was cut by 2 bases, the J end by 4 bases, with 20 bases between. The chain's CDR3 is CASSELFSWGTLNEKLFF. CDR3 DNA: TGTGCCAGCAGTGAACTTTTCTCCTGGGGGACGCTTAATGAAAAACTGTTTTTT.

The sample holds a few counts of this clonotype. Here the CDR3 DNA reads TGCGCCAGCAGCCCAATGGGAGGGGGAACCACTGAAGCTTTCTTT. It codes for CASSPMGGGTTEAFF. This rearrangement joins TRBV4-1 to TRBJ1-1; the D gene is possibly TRBD1 (6 bases). Germline loops: CDR1 MGHRA, CDR2 YSYEKL. The germline V and J ends were trimmed by 4 bases and 4 bases, with 16 bases remaining between them. This CDR3 is 15 amino acids long.

The CDR3 spells CASSDRFHRPTSDTQYF. As DNA, the CDR3 is TGTGCCAGCAGTGATAGATTTCACAGGCCCACCTCAGATACGCAGTATTTT. This rearrangement joins TRBV9 to TRBJ2-3; D might be TRBD1 (5 bases). This CDR3 has 17 residues. Germline V gene data show CDR1 as SGDLS and CDR2 as YYNGEE. V lost 5 bases and J 4 bases, leaving 23 bases between the germline ends.

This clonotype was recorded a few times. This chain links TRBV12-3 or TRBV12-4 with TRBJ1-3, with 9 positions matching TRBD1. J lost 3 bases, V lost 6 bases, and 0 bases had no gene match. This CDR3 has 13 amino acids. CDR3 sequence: CASRDRGGNTIYF. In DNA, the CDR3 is TGTGCCAGCAGGGACAGGGGTGGAAACACCATATATTTT.

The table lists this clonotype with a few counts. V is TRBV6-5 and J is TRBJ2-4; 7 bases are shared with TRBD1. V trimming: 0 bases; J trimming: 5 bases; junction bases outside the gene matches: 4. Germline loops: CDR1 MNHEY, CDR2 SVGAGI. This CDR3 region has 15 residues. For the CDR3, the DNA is TGTGCCAGCAGTTACTCGAAAGGACAGGAAAACATTCAGTACTTC. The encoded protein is CASSYSKGQENIQYF.

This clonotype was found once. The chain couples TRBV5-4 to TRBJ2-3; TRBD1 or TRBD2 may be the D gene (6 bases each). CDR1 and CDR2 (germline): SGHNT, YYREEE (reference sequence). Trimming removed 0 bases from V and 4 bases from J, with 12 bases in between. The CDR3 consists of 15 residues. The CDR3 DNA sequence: TGTGCCAGCAGCTTGGAGCCGGGGGCCGCAGATACGCAGTATTTT. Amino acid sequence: CASSLEPGAADTQYF. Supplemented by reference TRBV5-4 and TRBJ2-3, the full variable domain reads ETGVTQSPTHLIKTRGQQVTLRCSSQSGHNTVSWYQQALGQGPQFIFQYYREEENGRGNFPPRFSGLQFPNYSSELNVNALELDDSALYLCASSLEPGAADTQYFGPGTRLTVL.

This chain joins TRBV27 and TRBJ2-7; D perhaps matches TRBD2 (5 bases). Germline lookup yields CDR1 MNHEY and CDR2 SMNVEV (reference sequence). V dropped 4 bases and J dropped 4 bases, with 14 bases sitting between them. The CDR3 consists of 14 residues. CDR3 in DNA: TGTGCCAGCAGTTCCACCTCGGGGTGGTACGAGCAGTACTTC. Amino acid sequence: CASSSTSGWYEQYF.

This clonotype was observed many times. The CDR3 nucleotides are TGTGCCAGCAGTTTCCGGAATGATCAGCCCCAGCATTTT. Translated: CASSFRNDQPQHF. V is TRBV28 and J is TRBJ1-5; D is unclear. The CDR3 totals 13 residues. The V gene lost 3 bases and the J gene lost 5 bases, with 8 bases spanning the gap. Germline assignment: CDR1 MDHEN and CDR2 SYDVKM.

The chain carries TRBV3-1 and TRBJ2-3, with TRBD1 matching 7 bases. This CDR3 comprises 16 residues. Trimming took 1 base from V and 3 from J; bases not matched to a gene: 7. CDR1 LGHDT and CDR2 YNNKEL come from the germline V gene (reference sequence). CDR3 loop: CASSQVYRGRTDTQYF. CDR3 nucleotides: TGTGCCAGCAGCCAAGTCTACAGGGGTCGGACAGATACGCAGTATTTT.

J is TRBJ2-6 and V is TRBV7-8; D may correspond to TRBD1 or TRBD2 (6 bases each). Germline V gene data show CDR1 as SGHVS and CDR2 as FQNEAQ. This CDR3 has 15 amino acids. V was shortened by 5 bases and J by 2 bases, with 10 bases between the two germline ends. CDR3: CASSPRGAGANVLTF. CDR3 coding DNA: TGTGCCAGCAGCCCTAGGGGGGCTGGGGCCAACGTCCTGACTTTC.

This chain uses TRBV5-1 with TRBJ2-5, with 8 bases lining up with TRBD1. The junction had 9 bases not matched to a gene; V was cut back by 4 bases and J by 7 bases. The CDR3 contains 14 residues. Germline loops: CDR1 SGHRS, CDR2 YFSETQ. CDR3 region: CASSPGQGKGTQYF. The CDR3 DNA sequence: TGCGCCAGCAGCCCCGGACAGGGAAAGGGGACCCAGTACTTC.

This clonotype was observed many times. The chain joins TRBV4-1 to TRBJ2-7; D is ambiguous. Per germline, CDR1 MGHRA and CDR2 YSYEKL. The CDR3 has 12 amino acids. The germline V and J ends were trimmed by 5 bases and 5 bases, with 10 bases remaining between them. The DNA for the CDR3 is TGCGCCAGCAGCATGATGCGCGACGAGCAGTACTTC. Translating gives CASSMMRDEQYF.

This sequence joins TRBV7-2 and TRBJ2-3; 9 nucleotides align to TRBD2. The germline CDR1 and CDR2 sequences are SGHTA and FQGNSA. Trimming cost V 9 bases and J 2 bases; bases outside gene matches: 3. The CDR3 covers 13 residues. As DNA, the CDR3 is TGTGCCAGGGCGGGGGGGTTCACAGATACGCAGTATTTT. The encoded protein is CARAGGFTDTQYF. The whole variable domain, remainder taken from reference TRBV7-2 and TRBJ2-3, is GAGVSQSPSNKVTEKGKDVELRCDPISGHTALYWYRQSLGQGLEFLIYFQGNSAPDKSGLPSDRFSAERTGGSVSTLTIQRTQQEDSAVYLCARAGGFTDTQYFGPGTRLTVL.

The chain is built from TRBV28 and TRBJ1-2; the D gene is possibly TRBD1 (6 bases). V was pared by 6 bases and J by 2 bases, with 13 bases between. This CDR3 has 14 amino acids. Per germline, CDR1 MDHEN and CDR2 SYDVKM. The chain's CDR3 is CASRKGHRNYGYTF. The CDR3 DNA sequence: TGTGCCAGCAGGAAGGGACACCGGAACTATGGCTACACCTTC.

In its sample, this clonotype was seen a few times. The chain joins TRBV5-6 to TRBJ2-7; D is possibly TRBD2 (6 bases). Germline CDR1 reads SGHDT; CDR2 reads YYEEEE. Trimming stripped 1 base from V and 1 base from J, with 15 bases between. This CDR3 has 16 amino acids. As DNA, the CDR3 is TGTGCCAGCAGCTTGTCTCTAACGGGAGTGTCCTACGAGCAGTACTTC. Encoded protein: CASSLSLTGVSYEQYF.